These 9 T cell receptor beta chains came from one sample sequenced in a study of response to subunit inactivated influenza vaccine. Via MiXCR, TCRdb re-called the RT-PCR reads, giving one row per CDR3 protein. The sample contains hundreds of thousands of distinct CDR3 sequences, about 15% of which appear only once. The material sequenced was PBMCs from blood, taken around two weeks before vaccination. All receptors derive from a man aged 45-60 years who received an inactivated influenza vaccine.

The rearrangement joins TRBV6-1 to TRBJ2-7; 12 bases match TRBD1. The trim removed 2 bases at V and 2 bases at J, leaving 4 bases unmatched. Germline assignment: CDR1 MNHNS and CDR2 SASEGT. The CDR3 length is 16 residues. The CDR3 loop reads CASSEMGTGGTYEQYF. Written as DNA, the CDR3 is TGTGCCAGCAGTGAAATGGGGACAGGGGGCACCTACGAGCAGTACTTC.

The chain uses TRBV7-2 and TRBJ2-6; maybe TRBD1 (8 bases). The CDR3 contains 16 residues. With 4 bases removed from V and 2 bases from J, the gap between germline ends came to 12 bases. CDR1 is SGHTA and CDR2 is FQGNSA in the germline V gene. The CDR3 protein is CASSYRGGTGANVLTF. The CDR3 coding sequence is TGTGCCAGCAGCTACAGGGGGGGGACTGGGGCCAACGTCCTGACTTTC.

This chain connects TRBV12-3 or TRBV12-4 to TRBJ2-1; D is possibly TRBD2 (5 bases). The CDR3 spans 14 residues. V shed 1 base and J shed 4 bases, with 8 bases lying between them. This CDR3 is CASSLGTRYNEQFF. DNA of the CDR3: TGTGCCAGCAGTTTAGGCACTAGATACAATGAGCAGTTCTTC.

This clonotype was counted between two and nine times. The J gene is TRBJ2-2, the V gene TRBV4-1; D tentatively reads TRBD1 or TRBD2 (6 bases each). The germline V gene has CDR1 MGHRA and CDR2 YSYEKL. The CDR3 totals 17 residues. V lost 1 base to trimming and J lost 4 bases, with 16 bases between them. CDR3 protein: CASSQGGLQGSTGELFF. The CDR3 DNA reads as TGCGCCAGCAGCCAAGGGGGACTTCAGGGGAGCACCGGGGAGCTGTTTTTT.

This clonotype was observed many times. The chain links TRBV25-1 to TRBJ2-3; 9 bases fit TRBD1. The ends lost 0 bases at V and 2 bases at J; junction bases unmatched: 12. Germline CDR1 is MGHDK and CDR2 is SYGVNS. This CDR3 has 19 residues. CDR3: CASSEYPTGGLALTDTQYF. CDR3 bases: TGTGCCAGCAGTGAATACCCGACAGGGGGATTAGCTCTCACAGATACGCAGTATTTT.

This clonotype was seen repeatedly, ten times or more. The chain recombines TRBV29-1 with TRBJ2-7, with 7 nucleotides matching TRBD1. V shed 3 bases, J shed 3 bases, and the junction held 2 bases outside the gene matches. Germline-derived CDR1 and CDR2 are SQVTM and ANQGSEA. The CDR3 spans 12 residues. DNA of the CDR3: TGCAGCGTTGAGGGACAGAGCTACGAGCAGTACTTC. Translation: CSVEGQSYEQYF.

This chain uses TRBV24-1 with TRBJ2-1, with 7 bases lining up with TRBD1. Trimming at V came to 4 bases and at J to 0 bases, leaving 5 bases not matched to a gene. Germline V gene data show CDR1 as KGHDR and CDR2 as SFDVKD. This CDR3 spans 16 amino acids. This CDR3 is CATSDPGQRSYNEQFF. For the CDR3, the DNA is TGTGCCACCAGTGACCCGGGACAGCGCTCCTACAATGAGCAGTTCTTC.

This chain links TRBV18 with TRBJ2-5; no clear D gene. V was shortened by 5 bases and J by 0 bases, with 7 bases between the two germline ends. CDR1 is KGHSH and CDR2 is LQKENI in the germline V gene. The CDR3 covers 13 residues. Written as DNA, the CDR3 is TGTGCCAGCTCATACACGTACCAAGAGACCCAGTACTTC. It yields the protein CASSYTYQETQYF.

This chain joins TRBV25-1 and TRBJ2-5; D is perhaps TRBD1 (7 bases). Germline V lookup: CDR1 MGHDK, CDR2 SYGVNS. The CDR3 length is 20 residues. Between the trimmed V and J ends, which lost 4 bases and 1 base, there was a span of 28 bases. The CDR3, as DNA: TGTGCCAGCAGTGTCATACAATTCCCTCAAACAGGGGACTTCCAAGAGACCCAGTACTTC. Protein: CASSVIQFPQTGDFQETQYF.